The clone carrying this T cell receptor (beta chain) was picked up one time. This entry belongs to a study of cytomegalovirus exposure and HLA in healthy donors. The PCR employed 60 Vbeta primers together with 13 Jbeta primers. The assay was immunoSEQ multiplex PCR, and TCRdb's table has in-frame clones only and misses some. The repertoire holds tens of thousands of clones, with about three fifths as singletons. Although they were nominally healthy when sampled, donors likely had unrecorded immune exposures. Germline V lookup: CDR1 LNHDA, CDR2 SQIVND (reference sequence). The V end was cut by 5 bases, the J end by 0 bases, with 13 bases between. This CDR3 is built from 16 residues.

Sequenced sample: PBMCs. The genes are TRBV19 and TRBJ1-4, with a weak D call TRBD1 (5 bases). The clonotype originates from a male donor in good health and CMV-seropositive. The CDR3 sequence is CASSARDGATNEKLFF. DNA for the CDR3: TGTGCCAGTAGTGCGCGGGACGGTGCAACTAATGAAAAACTGTTTTTT.